The rows below give T cell receptor beta chains drawn from one sample of a study of cytomegalovirus exposure and HLA in healthy donors. Generated by immunoSEQ multiplex PCR, the TCRdb table keeps only in-frame clones and is missing some. The table lists roughly 300,000 clones, 86% of them singletons. Sequenced input: PBMCs. The receptors come from a young woman in good health and CMV-seronegative. CDR3s leave out the opening cysteine and the closing phenylalanine or tryptophan. A D gene is named only where the DNA matches it firmly.

cdr3_length: 12; v_call: TRBV9; d_call: -; cdr3_aa: ASSVDLPSNEQF
cdr3_length: 14; v_call: TRBV27; d_call: -; cdr3_aa: ASSPLGAGLNTEAF
cdr3_length: 13; v_call: TRBV5-4; d_call: TRBD1; cdr3_aa: ASSASTGGNQPQH
cdr3_length: 9; v_call: TRBV28; d_call: -; cdr3_aa: ASSLGDEQF
cdr3_length: 13; v_call: TRBV7-2; d_call: TRBD1; cdr3_aa: ASSTTGTGSYEQY
cdr3_length: 12; v_call: TRBV7-3; d_call: -; cdr3_aa: ASSLGPYRGELF
cdr3_length: 12; v_call: TRBV29-1; d_call: -; cdr3_aa: SVGADRTTYEQY
cdr3_length: 9; v_call: TRBV6-1; d_call: TRBD2; cdr3_aa: ASSEGGLAD
cdr3_length: 13; v_call: TRBV19; d_call: TRBD1; cdr3_aa: ASSTGTGRNQPQH
cdr3_length: 12; v_call: TRBV28; d_call: -; cdr3_aa: ASTRGGYNYGYT
cdr3_length: 16; v_call: TRBV14; d_call: TRBD2; cdr3_aa: ASSQGFSGSLRTDTQY
cdr3_length: 10; v_call: TRBV2; d_call: -; cdr3_aa: ASSLLAMEQY
cdr3_length: 13; v_call: TRBV9; d_call: TRBD2; cdr3_aa: ASSVISGSVDTQY
cdr3_length: 17; v_call: TRBV2; d_call: -; cdr3_aa: ASSERGAGTPVGYNEQF
cdr3_length: 13; v_call: TRBV28; d_call: TRBD2; cdr3_aa: ASSPRGTSRYEQY
cdr3_length: 14; v_call: TRBV29-1; d_call: TRBD2; cdr3_aa: SVESGLAASTDTQY
cdr3_length: 14; v_call: TRBV11-2; d_call: -; cdr3_aa: ASSSAIRRRANVLT
cdr3_length: 15; v_call: TRBV5-1; d_call: TRBD2; cdr3_aa: ASAGGAAGANTGELF